This T cell receptor (beta chain) originates from a study of blood T cell repertoires in COVID-19. Study-level information: The United States, Italy and Spain provided the acute and convalescent COVID-19 samples. Sample material is recorded as cDNA or gDNA derived from T cells, B-cell-depleted T cells, or PBMCs.

Authors' processing steps: Amplification from reference gene primers served as the basis for estimated nucleated cell counts. The assay was immunoSEQ multiplex PCR, and TCRdb's table has in-frame clones only and misses some. V and J calls and clone size are as listed in that table; D and trimming were resolved from the DNA. The repertoire has 100,000 to 150,000 clones, around 83% of them found once; the top ten carry around 15%. V lost 3 bases to trimming and J lost 2 bases, with 10 bases between them. The CDR3 has 15 residues. The germline V gene encodes CDR1 MGHDK and CDR2 SYGVNS. This chain uses TRBV25-1 with TRBJ1-4, with D possibly being TRBD1 (5 bases). The sequencing sample was made of peripheral blood. This clonotype was obtained from a woman aged 50 to 60 with acute or convalescent COVID-19. CDR3 region: CASSEGGVTNEKLFF. In nucleotides, the CDR3 is TGTGCCAGCAGTGAGGGGGGTGTCACTAATGAAAAACTGTTTTTT.